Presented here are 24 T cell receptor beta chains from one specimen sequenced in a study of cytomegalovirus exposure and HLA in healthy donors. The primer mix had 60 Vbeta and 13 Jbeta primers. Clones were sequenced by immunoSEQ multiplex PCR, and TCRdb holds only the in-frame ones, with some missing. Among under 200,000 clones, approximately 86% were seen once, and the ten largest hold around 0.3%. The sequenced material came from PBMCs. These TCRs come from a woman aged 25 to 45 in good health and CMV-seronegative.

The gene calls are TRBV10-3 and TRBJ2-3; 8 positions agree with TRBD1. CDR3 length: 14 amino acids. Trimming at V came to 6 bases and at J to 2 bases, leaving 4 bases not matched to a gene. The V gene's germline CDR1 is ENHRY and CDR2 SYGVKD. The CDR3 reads CAISQTGDTDTQYF. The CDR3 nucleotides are TGTGCCATCAGCCAGACAGGGGACACAGATACGCAGTATTTT.

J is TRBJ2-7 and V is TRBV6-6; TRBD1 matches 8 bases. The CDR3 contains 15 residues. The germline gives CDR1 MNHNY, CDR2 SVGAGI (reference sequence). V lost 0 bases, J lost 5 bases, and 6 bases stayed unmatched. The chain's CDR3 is CASSYSQGGGNEQYF. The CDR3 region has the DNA TGTGCCAGCAGTTACTCACAGGGGGGCGGGAACGAGCAGTACTTC.

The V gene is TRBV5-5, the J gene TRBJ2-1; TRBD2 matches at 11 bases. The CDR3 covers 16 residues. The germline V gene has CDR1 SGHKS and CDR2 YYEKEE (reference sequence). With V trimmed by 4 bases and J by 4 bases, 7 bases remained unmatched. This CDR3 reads CASSAGTSGTYNEQFF. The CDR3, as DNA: TGTGCCAGCAGCGCCGGGACTAGCGGCACATACAATGAGCAGTTCTTC.

DNA of the CDR3: TGTGCCAGCAGCGGACCAGGCTTTACGGGGAGAGAGTTCTTC. Its translation is CASSGPGFTGREFF. The chain carries TRBV9 and TRBJ2-1, with D maybe TRBD2 (5 bases). This CDR3 has 14 amino acids. CDR1 SGDLS and CDR2 YYNGEE come from the germline V gene. Deletions cut 3 bases from V and 14 bases from J, with 21 bases between.

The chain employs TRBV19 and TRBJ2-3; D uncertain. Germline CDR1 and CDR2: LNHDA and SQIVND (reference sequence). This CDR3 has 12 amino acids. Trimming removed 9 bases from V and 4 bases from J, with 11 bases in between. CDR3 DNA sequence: TGTGCCAGCCGGAGTGAGGCAGATACGCAGTATTTT. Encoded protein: CASRSEADTQYF.

CDR3 region: CASSPHRGRDGYTF. CDR3 DNA sequence: TGTGCCAGCAGCCCCCACAGGGGTCGTGATGGCTACACCTTC. The chain links TRBV7-2 to TRBJ1-2; 7 nucleotides match TRBD1. CDR3 length equals 14 residues. Losses at the gene ends were 5 bases for V and 6 bases for J; bases not matched to a gene: 9. The V gene's germline CDR1 is SGHTA and CDR2 FQGNSA.

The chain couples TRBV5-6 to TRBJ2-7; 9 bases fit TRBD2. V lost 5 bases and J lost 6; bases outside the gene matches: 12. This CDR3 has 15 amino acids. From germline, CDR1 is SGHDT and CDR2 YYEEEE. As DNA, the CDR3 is TGTGCCAGCAGACGGTCTGCGGGAGGGAAGGCCGAGCAGTACTTC. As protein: CASRRSAGGKAEQYF.

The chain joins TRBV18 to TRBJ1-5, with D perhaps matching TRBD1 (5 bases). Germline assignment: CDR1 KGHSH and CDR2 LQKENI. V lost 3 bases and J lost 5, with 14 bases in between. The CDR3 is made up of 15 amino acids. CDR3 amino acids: CASSPSGGRDQPQHF. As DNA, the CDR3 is TGTGCCAGCTCACCCTCGGGGGGTAGGGATCAGCCCCAGCATTTT.

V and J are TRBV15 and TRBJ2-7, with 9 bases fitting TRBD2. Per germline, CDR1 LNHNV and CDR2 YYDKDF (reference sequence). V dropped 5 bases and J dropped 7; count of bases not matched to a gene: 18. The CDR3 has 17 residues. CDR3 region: CATSEGLAGALGKEQYF. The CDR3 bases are TGTGCCACCAGCGAGGGGTTAGCGGGAGCCCTGGGGAAGGAGCAGTACTTC.

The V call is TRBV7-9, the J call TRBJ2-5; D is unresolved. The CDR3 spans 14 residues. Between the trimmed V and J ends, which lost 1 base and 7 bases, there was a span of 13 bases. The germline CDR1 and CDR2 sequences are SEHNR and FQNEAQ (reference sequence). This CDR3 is CASSLGQVEGTQYF. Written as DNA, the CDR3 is TGTGCCAGCAGCTTAGGTCAGGTTGAAGGGACCCAGTACTTC.

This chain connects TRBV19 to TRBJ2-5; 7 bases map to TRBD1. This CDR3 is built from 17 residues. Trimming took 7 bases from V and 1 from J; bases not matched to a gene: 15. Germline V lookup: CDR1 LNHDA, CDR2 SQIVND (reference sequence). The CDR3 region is CASTLGGGRGIQETQYF. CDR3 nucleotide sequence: TGTGCCAGTACCCTGGGTGGGGGCAGGGGGATCCAAGAGACCCAGTACTTC.

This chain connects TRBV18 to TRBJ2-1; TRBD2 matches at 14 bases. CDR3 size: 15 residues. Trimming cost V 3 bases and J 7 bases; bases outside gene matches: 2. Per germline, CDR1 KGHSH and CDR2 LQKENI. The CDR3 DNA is TGTGCCAGCTCACCTCGGACTAGCGGGGGGAATGAGCAGTTCTTC. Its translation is CASSPRTSGGNEQFF. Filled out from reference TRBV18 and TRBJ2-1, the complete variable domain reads NAGVMQNPRHLVRRRGQEARLRCSPMKGHSHVYWYRQLPEEGLKFMVYLQKENIIDESGMPKERFSAEFPKEGPSILRIQQVVRGDSAAYFCASSPRTSGGNEQFFGPGTRLTVL.

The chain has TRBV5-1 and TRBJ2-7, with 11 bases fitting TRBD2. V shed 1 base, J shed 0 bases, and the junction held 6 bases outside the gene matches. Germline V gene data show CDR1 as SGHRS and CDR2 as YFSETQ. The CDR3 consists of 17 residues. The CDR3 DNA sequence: TGCGCCAGCAGCTTGCTGGCTAGCGGGGGGAGCTCCTACGAGCAGTACTTC. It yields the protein CASSLLASGGSSYEQYF. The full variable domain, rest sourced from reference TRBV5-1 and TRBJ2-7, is KAGVTQTPRYLIKTRGQQVTLSCSPISGHRSVSWYQQTPGQGLQFLFEYFSETQRNKGNFPGRFSGRQFSNSRSEMNVSTLELGDSALYLCASSLLASGGSSYEQYFGPGTRLTVT.

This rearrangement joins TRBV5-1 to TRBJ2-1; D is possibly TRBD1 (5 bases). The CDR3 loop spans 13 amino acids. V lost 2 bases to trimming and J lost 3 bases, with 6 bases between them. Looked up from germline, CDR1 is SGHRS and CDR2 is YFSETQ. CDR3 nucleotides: TGCGCCAGCAGCTTCGACAGCTACAATGAGCAGTTCTTC. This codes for CASSFDSYNEQFF.

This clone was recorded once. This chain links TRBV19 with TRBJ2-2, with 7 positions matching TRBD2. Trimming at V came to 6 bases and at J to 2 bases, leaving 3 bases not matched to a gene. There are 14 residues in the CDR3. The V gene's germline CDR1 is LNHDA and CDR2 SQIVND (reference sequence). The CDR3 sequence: CASRGGSNTGELFF. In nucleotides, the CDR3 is TGTGCCAGTAGGGGGGGGAGTAACACCGGGGAGCTGTTTTTT.

CDR3 protein: CASSFFGARGNTIYF. CDR3 bases: TGCGCCAGCAGCTTCTTTGGGGCGCGTGGAAACACCATATATTTT. The V call is TRBV5-1, the J call TRBJ1-3; possible D gene TRBD1, 5 bases. With 2 bases removed from V and 3 bases from J, the gap between germline ends came to 12 bases. The germline gives CDR1 SGHRS, CDR2 YFSETQ. The CDR3 has 15 amino acids.

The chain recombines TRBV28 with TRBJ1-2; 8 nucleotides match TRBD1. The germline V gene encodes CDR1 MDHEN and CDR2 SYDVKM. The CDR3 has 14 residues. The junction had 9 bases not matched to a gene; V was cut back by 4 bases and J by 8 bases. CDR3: CASSSSTGVWGYTF. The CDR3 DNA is TGTGCCAGCAGTTCATCGACAGGGGTCTGGGGCTACACCTTC.

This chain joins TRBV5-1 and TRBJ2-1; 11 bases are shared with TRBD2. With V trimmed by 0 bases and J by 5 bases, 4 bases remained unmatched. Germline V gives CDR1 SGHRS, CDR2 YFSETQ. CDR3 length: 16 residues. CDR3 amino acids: CASSLGTSGRNNEQFF. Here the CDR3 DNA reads TGCGCCAGCAGCTTGGGGACTAGCGGGCGAAACAATGAGCAGTTCTTC. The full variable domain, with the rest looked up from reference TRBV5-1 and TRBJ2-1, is KAGVTQTPRYLIKTRGQQVTLSCSPISGHRSVSWYQQTPGQGLQFLFEYFSETQRNKGNFPGRFSGRQFSNSRSEMNVSTLELGDSALYLCASSLGTSGRNNEQFFGPGTRLTVL.

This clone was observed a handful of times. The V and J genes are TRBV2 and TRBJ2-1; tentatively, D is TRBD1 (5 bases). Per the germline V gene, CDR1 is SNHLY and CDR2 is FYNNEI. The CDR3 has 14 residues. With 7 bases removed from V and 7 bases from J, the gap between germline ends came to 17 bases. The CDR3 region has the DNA TGTGCCAGCACCCCGGAGCAGGGTGTAAATGAGCAGTTCTTC. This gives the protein CASTPEQGVNEQFF.

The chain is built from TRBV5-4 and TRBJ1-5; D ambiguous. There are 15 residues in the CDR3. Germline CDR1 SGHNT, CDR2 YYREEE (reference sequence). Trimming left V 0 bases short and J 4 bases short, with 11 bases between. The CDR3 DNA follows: TGTGCCAGCAGCTTGGGTGGCGGCCGGAATCAGCCCCAGCATTTT. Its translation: CASSLGGGRNQPQHF.

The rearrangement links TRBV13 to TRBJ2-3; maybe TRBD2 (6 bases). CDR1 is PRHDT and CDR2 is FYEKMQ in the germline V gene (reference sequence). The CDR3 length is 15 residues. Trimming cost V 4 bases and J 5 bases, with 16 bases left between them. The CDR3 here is CASSYSGGRVDTQYF. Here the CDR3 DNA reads TGTGCCAGCAGCTACAGCGGAGGGCGGGTAGATACGCAGTATTTT.

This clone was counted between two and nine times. The CDR3 DNA sequence: TGTGCCAGCAGAGGGACAGGGGCTAGGTACACTGAAGCTTTCTTT. Protein product: CASRGTGARYTEAFF. V and J are TRBV28 and TRBJ1-1; the match to TRBD1 covers 10 bases. The CDR3 extends over 15 amino acids. Germline V CDR1 and CDR2: MDHEN, SYDVKM. The V segment lost 6 bases and the J segment 3 bases; nucleotides outside the gene matches: 7.

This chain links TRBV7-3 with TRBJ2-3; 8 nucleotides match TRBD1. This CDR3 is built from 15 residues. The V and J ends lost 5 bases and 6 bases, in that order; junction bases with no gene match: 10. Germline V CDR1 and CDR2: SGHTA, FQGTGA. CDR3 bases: TGTGCCAGCAGCCCCGGACAGGGAATTGTCGATACGCAGTATTTT. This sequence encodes CASSPGQGIVDTQYF.

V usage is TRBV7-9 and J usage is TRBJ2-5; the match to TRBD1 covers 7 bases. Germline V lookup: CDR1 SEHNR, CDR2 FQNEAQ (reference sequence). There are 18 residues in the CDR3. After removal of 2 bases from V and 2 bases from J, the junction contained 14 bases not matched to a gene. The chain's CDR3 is CASSLNLRLTGSQETQYF. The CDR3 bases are TGTGCCAGCAGCTTAAATCTCCGGCTGACAGGGAGTCAAGAGACCCAGTACTTC.